The subject of this entry is one TCR beta chain. The antigen is unknown. This record belongs to a study of T cell responses to AZD1222 COVID-19 vaccine. Overall study results and limits: Close to half of all spike-specific TCRs reportedly target regions of the variants that are unmutated. Spike-spanning, vaccine-associated CD4 TCRs were dominant at 160-218 and 743-854. No day 14 peak samples; only post-peak repertoires were characterized. Females outnumbered males among donors, who were mostly white British; clonal diversity was possibly underestimated.

With V trimmed by 4 bases and J by 5 bases, 6 bases remained unmatched. The CDR3 totals 14 residues. The germline gives CDR1 SGHDN, CDR2 FVKESK. Sequenced by immunoSEQ multiplex PCR; TCRdb stores in-frame clones only, minus some. The profile shows 80,000 to 100,000 clones, roughly 89% of them singletons. This chain joins TRBV14 and TRBJ1-2, with 8 bases fitting TRBD1. This clonotype was obtained from an adult who received the AZD1222 COVID-19 vaccine. Here the sequenced sample was peripheral blood, taken 28 days after the second AZD1222 dose. CDR3 residues: CASSPRQGTYGYTF. The CDR3 coding sequence is TGTGCCAGCAGCCCGAGACAGGGGACGTATGGCTACACCTTC.